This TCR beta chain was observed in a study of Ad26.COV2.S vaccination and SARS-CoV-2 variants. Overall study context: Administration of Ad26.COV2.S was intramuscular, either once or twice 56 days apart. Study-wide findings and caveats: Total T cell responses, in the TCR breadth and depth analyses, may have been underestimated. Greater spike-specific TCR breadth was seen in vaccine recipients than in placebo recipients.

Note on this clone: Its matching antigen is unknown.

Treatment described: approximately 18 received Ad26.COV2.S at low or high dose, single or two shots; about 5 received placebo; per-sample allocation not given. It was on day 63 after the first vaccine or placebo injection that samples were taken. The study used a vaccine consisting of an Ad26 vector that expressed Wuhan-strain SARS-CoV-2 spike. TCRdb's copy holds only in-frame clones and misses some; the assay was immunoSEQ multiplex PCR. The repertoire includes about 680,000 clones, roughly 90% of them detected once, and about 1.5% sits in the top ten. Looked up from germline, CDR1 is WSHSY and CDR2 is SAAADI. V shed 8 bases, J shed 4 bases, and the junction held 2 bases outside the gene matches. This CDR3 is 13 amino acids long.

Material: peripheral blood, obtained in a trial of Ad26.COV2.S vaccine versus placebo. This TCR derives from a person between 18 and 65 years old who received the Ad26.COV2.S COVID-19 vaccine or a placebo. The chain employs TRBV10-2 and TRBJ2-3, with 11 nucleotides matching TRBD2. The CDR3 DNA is TGCGCCAGCCTAGCGGGAGGATCAGATACGCAGTATTTT. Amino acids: CASLAGGSDTQYF.